These T cell receptor beta chains were read from a single sample in a study of post-analysis software for immune sequencing data. A single record per CDR3 protein comes from TCRdb applying MiXCR to the PCR reads. The repertoire holds about 820,000 distinct CDR3 sequences, with approximately 53% as singletons. Source material: blood. Receptor source: a girl under 18 with multiple sclerosis. The CDR3 runs from the conserved cysteine through the conserved F or W. A D gene is named only where the DNA matches it firmly. Rows give clone size only sometimes, using once, few, many, or a class for an expanded clone.

>.|.|TRBJ2-7|TRBV7-2
CASTKQQLSYEQYF
TGTGCCAGCACCAAACAACAGCTCTCCTACGAGCAGTACTTC
>.|.|TRBJ1-1|TRBV5-1
CASSLDASLMNTEAFF
TGCGCCAGCAGCTTGGATGCCAGCCTCATGAACACTGAAGCTTTCTTT
>.|.|TRBJ1-1|TRBV20-1
CSARGGGGAEAFF
TGCAGTGCTAGAGGTGGCGGGGGTGCTGAAGCTTTCTTT
>.|.|TRBJ2-7|TRBV2
CASNVLGSYEQYF
TGTGCCAGCAATGTCCTCGGCTCCTACGAGCAGTACTTC
>few|TRBD1|TRBJ1-1|TRBV4-1
CASSQVAGGLNTEAFF
TGCGCCAGCAGCCAAGTGGCAGGGGGCCTGAACACTGAAGCTTTCTTT
>few|.|TRBJ1-1|TRBV5-1
CASSSSDGRDRAFF
TGCGCCAGCAGCTCCAGTGATGGACGGGATCGAGCTTTCTTT
>.|.|TRBJ2-7|TRBV27
CASAPRGTYEQYF
TGTGCCAGCGCCCCGAGGGGGACCTACGAGCAGTACTTC
>.|.|TRBJ1-2|TRBV29-1
CSVDRSPDSESGYTF
TGCAGCGTTGATAGATCCCCGGACAGCGAATCTGGCTACACCTTC
>.|.|TRBJ2-3|TRBV7-9
CASSLDGSRDTQYF
TGTGCCAGCAGCTTAGACGGGAGCCGGGATACGCAGTATTTT
>few|.|TRBJ2-1|TRBV20-1
CSARGPVTPGDEQFF
TGCAGTGCTAGAGGTCCGGTAACCCCTGGCGATGAGCAGTTCTTC
>.|TRBD1|TRBJ1-1|TRBV12-3/TRBV12-4
CASSSRTGARRTEAFF
TGTGCCAGCAGTTCCCGGACAGGGGCAAGAAGGACTGAAGCTTTCTTT
>once|.|TRBJ2-2|TRBV5-6
CASSPGHEDVDGKELFF
TGTGCCAGCAGCCCAGGTCATGAGGACGTGGATGGGAAGGAGCTGTTTTTT
>.|.|TRBJ2-5|TRBV5-5
CASSPQGRGFTRETQYF
TGTGCCAGCAGCCCCCAAGGGAGAGGGTTCACGAGAGAGACCCAGTACTTC
>.|TRBD1|TRBJ2-6|TRBV12-3/TRBV12-4
CASSSGQVIHSGANVLTF
TGTGCCAGCAGTTCCGGACAGGTTATCCACTCTGGGGCCAACGTCCTGACTTTC
>once|.|TRBJ1-1|TRBV29-1
CSVEDRGAPAEAFF
TGCAGCGTTGAAGATCGGGGGGCCCCGGCTGAAGCTTTCTTT
>many|TRBD2|TRBJ2-5|TRBV20-1
CSATGGLAIQETQYF
TGCAGTGCGACGGGAGGACTAGCAATTCAAGAGACCCAGTACTTC
>.|.|TRBJ2-7|TRBV6-1
CASSEDYYEQYF
TGTGCCAGCAGTGAGGACTACTACGAGCAGTACTTC
>.|TRBD1|TRBJ2-4|TRBV12-5
CASGLQGPREQYF
TGTGCTAGTGGTCTACAGGGGCCGAGGGAGCAGTACTTC
>few|.|TRBJ2-1|TRBV20-1
CSARRGNNEQFF
TGCAGTGCTAGAAGGGGGAACAATGAGCAGTTCTTC
>few|.|TRBJ2-3|TRBV5-1
CASSIRQGKDTQYF
TGCGCCAGCAGCATCAGGCAGGGGAAAGATACGCAGTATTTT
>.|.|TRBJ1-3|TRBV6-5
CASSYRATGNTIYF
TGTGCCAGCAGCTACAGGGCCACTGGAAACACCATATATTTT
>.|TRBD1|TRBJ2-5|TRBV15
CATISGTDLQETQYF
TGTGCCACCATTTCCGGGACAGACCTCCAAGAGACCCAGTACTTC
>once|.|TRBJ1-2|TRBV14
CASSQDHRGAYGYTF
TGTGCCAGCAGCCAAGATCATCGGGGTGCCTATGGCTACACCTTC
>.|.|TRBJ2-6|TRBV20-1
CSAPEGGGRQANVLTF
TGCAGTGCCCCAGAGGGGGGGGGAAGGCAAGCCAACGTCCTGACTTTC